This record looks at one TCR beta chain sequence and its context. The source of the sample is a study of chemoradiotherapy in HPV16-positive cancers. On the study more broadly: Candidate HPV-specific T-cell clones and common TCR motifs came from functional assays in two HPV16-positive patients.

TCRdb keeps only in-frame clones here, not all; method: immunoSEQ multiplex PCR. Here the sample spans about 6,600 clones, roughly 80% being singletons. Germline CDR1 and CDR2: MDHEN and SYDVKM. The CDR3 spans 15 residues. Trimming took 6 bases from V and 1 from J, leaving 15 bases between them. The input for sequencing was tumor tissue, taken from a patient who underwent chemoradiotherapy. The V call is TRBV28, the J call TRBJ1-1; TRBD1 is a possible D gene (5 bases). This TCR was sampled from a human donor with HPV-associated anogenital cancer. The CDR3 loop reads CASRTSGGGNTEAFF. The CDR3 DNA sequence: TGTGCCAGCAGAACATCCGGGGGTGGGAACACTGAAGCTTTCTTT.